The 21 T cell receptor beta chains below come from one sample, sequenced in a study of cytomegalovirus exposure and HLA in healthy donors. Assay: immunoSEQ multiplex PCR; the TCRdb copy retains only in-frame clones and omits some. The sample consists of approximately 82,000 clones, 95% of them appearing once. The sequenced sample was PBMCs. Receptors were obtained from a woman between 18 and 29 years old in good health and CMV-seronegative.

The chain recombines TRBV4-1 with TRBJ2-2; D may be TRBD1 (5 bases). The V gene lost 4 bases and the J gene lost 2 bases, with 8 bases spanning the gap. This CDR3 comprises 14 residues. The germline V gene encodes CDR1 MGHRA and CDR2 YSYEKL. As DNA, the CDR3 is TGCGCCAGCAGCCGCGACAGTAACACCGGGGAGCTGTTTTTT. The encoded protein is CASSRDSNTGELFF.

The rearrangement uses TRBV6-4 and TRBJ2-1; 8 positions agree with TRBD1. J gave up 6 bases and V 3 bases, and 4 bases lay outside the gene matches. CDR1 MRHNA and CDR2 SNTAGT come from the germline V gene. This CDR3 comprises 14 residues. CDR3 region: CASSESGQANEQFF. The CDR3 DNA is TGTGCCAGCAGTGAGTCGGGACAGGCCAATGAGCAGTTCTTC.

This rearrangement joins TRBV7-2 to TRBJ1-2, with a possible D match to TRBD1 (5 bases). The CDR3 extends over 14 amino acids. V was pared by 2 bases and J by 2 bases, with 9 bases between. From germline, CDR1 is SGHTA and CDR2 FQGNSA. CDR3 region: CASSLSRVNYGYTF. For the CDR3, the DNA is TGTGCCAGCAGCTTATCCAGGGTAAACTATGGCTACACCTTC.

The chain carries TRBV5-6 and TRBJ2-5; unclear D gene. Germline V gene sequence: CDR1 SGHDT, CDR2 YYEEEE. The CDR3 extends over 15 amino acids. V gave up 4 bases and J gave up 7 bases, with 20 bases separating them. The CDR3 DNA is TGTGCCAGCAGCCCGGATCAGCGAGGCGGCGGGACCCAGTACTTC. It specifies CASSPDQRGGGTQYF. The full variable domain, with the rest looked up from reference TRBV5-6 and TRBJ2-5, is DAGVTQSPTHLIKTRGQQVTLRCSPKSGHDTVSWYQQALGQGPQFIFQYYEEEERQRGNFPDRFSGHQFPNYSSELNVNALLLGDSALYLCASSPDQRGGGTQYFGPGTRLLVL.

This chain joins TRBV6-5 and TRBJ2-7; D is perhaps TRBD1 (6 bases). The V end was cut by 5 bases, the J end by 0 bases, with 14 bases between. In germline, CDR1 is MNHEY, CDR2 SVGAGI. The CDR3 has 15 amino acids. CDR3 residues: CASSKRQEISYEQYF. DNA of the CDR3: TGTGCCAGCAGTAAAAGACAGGAGATCTCCTACGAGCAGTACTTC.

The chain couples TRBV2 to TRBJ2-3; possibly TRBD1 for D (5 bases). CDR1 and CDR2 (germline): SNHLY, FYNNEI. The CDR3 has 15 residues. V was clipped by 4 bases and J by 2 bases, with 13 bases between them. For the CDR3, the DNA is TGTGCCAGCAGTGGTGACAGCTTGATCACAGATACGCAGTATTTT. Its translation is CASSGDSLITDTQYF.

The chain couples TRBV6-4 to TRBJ2-2, with TRBD2 identical over 13 bases. The CDR3 extends over 16 amino acids. With V trimmed by 2 bases and J by 4 bases, 1 base remained unmatched. In germline, CDR1 is MRHNA, CDR2 SNTAGT. DNA of the CDR3: TGTGCCAGCAGTGACACTAGCGGGGGGGCCACCGGGGAGCTGTTTTTT. Translated, it gives CASSDTSGGATGELFF.

The chain links TRBV14 to TRBJ2-5; TRBD1 matches 7 bases. Germline V lookup: CDR1 SGHDN, CDR2 FVKESK. J gave up 1 base and V 4 bases, and 3 bases lay outside the gene matches. This CDR3 contains 14 residues. The CDR3 sequence is CASSLTGIQETQYF. The CDR3 DNA reads TGTGCCAGCAGCCTGACAGGGATCCAAGAGACCCAGTACTTC.

The chain employs TRBV27 and TRBJ2-1; TRBD1 matches at 8 bases. V shed 6 bases, J shed 7 bases, and the junction held 11 bases outside the gene matches. The CDR3 is 15 residues long. Germline values: CDR1 MNHEY, CDR2 SMNVEV (reference sequence). The CDR3 is CASSQDRVSLNEQFF. CDR3 nucleotide sequence: TGTGCCAGCAGCCAGGACAGGGTTTCTTTGAATGAGCAGTTCTTC.

This chain connects TRBV28 to TRBJ2-7, with 12 bases that match TRBD2. Per the germline V gene, CDR1 is MDHEN and CDR2 is SYDVKM. This CDR3 spans 13 amino acids. V gave up 7 bases and J gave up 3 bases; unmatched junction bases: 1. The chain's CDR3 is CASTGLAGYEQYF. In DNA, the CDR3 is TGTGCCAGCACGGGACTAGCGGGCTACGAGCAGTACTTC. The full variable domain, its missing parts supplied by reference TRBV28 and TRBJ2-7, is DVKVTQSSRYLVKRTGEKVFLECVQDMDHENMFWYRQDPGLGLRLIYFSYDVKMKEKGDIPEGYSVSREKKERFSLILESASTNQTSMYLCASTGLAGYEQYFGPGTRLTVT.

The chain has TRBV27 and TRBJ2-1; D is undetermined. The germline V gene encodes CDR1 MNHEY and CDR2 SMNVEV (reference sequence). This CDR3 has 14 residues. Trimming stripped 2 bases from V and 6 bases from J, with 11 bases between. CDR3 in amino acids: CASSLETSINEQFF. CDR3 nucleotides: TGTGCCAGCAGTTTAGAGACTTCCATCAATGAGCAGTTCTTC.

The rearrangement uses TRBV11-2 and TRBJ2-2; possibly TRBD1 for D (6 bases). This CDR3 spans 15 amino acids. V lost 5 bases to trimming and J lost 5 bases, with 15 bases between them. Germline lookup yields CDR1 SGHAT and CDR2 FQNNGV. Here the CDR3 reads CASSLVRGRTGELFF. CDR3 nucleotide sequence: TGTGCCAGCAGCCTAGTCAGGGGAAGAACCGGGGAGCTGTTTTTT.

This chain uses TRBV5-4 with TRBJ1-2; 10 positions agree with TRBD1. V lost 4 bases to trimming and J lost 1 base; unmatched junction nucleotides: 4. This CDR3 spans 15 amino acids. Germline V gene data show CDR1 as SGHNT and CDR2 as YYREEE (reference sequence). The CDR3 spells CASSRQGALNYGYTF. CDR3 bases: TGTGCCAGCAGCCGACAGGGGGCGCTTAACTATGGCTACACCTTC.

The chain recombines TRBV4-3 with TRBJ2-2, with D perhaps TRBD2 (6 bases). The CDR3 consists of 17 residues. With 0 bases removed from V and 7 bases from J, the gap between germline ends came to 18 bases. Germline loops: CDR1 LGHNA, CDR2 YSLEER. The CDR3 is CASSQDVVPVGGGELFF. CDR3 DNA: TGCGCCAGCAGCCAAGATGTAGTCCCGGTGGGGGGCGGGGAGCTGTTTTTT.

The rearrangement links TRBV5-4 to TRBJ2-7, with D unclear. The CDR3 loop spans 15 amino acids. The V and J ends lost 1 base and 1 base respectively, with 12 bases between them. From germline, CDR1 is SGHNT and CDR2 YYREEE (reference sequence). The CDR3 is CASSLTPGPSYEQYF. The CDR3 DNA sequence: TGTGCCAGCAGCTTGACCCCGGGTCCGTCCTACGAGCAGTACTTC.

This clone was recorded once. V and J are TRBV15 and TRBJ2-7; perhaps TRBD2 as D (5 bases). The CDR3 consists of 15 residues. The germline V gene has CDR1 LNHNV and CDR2 YYDKDF (reference sequence). The V and J ends lost 0 bases and 8 bases respectively, with 17 bases between them. CDR3 amino acids: CATSRDLGSHRKQYF. In DNA, the CDR3 is TGTGCCACCAGCAGAGATTTAGGGAGCCACCGAAAGCAGTACTTC.

The chain has TRBV27 and TRBJ1-2; a possible D gene is TRBD1 (6 bases). Trimming shortened V by 2 bases and J by 4 bases, and 11 bases separated the two germline ends. This CDR3 has 14 residues. Germline V gene sequence: CDR1 MNHEY, CDR2 SMNVEV (reference sequence). In nucleotides, the CDR3 is TGTGCCAGCAGTTTAGGAGGACAGAGCTATGGCTACACCTTC. Amino acids: CASSLGGQSYGYTF.

V gene TRBV9 combines with J gene TRBJ2-7, with a weak D call TRBD2 (5 bases). Germline lookup yields CDR1 SGDLS and CDR2 YYNGEE. CDR3 length: 13 amino acids. Trimming removed 5 bases at V and 0 bases at J, with 9 bases between. Here the CDR3 DNA reads TGTGCCAGCAGTCCAGGAGGCTCCTACGAGCAGTACTTC. Translating gives CASSPGGSYEQYF.

In its sample, this clone was seen a few times. The chain joins TRBV7-2 to TRBJ2-7; D perhaps matches TRBD1 (5 bases). CDR3 length: 12 amino acids. Trimming cost V 2 bases and J 3 bases, with 5 bases left between them. Looked up from germline, CDR1 is SGHTA and CDR2 is FQGNSA. The CDR3 DNA follows: TGTGCCAGCAGCTTACAGGGCTACGAGCAGTACTTC. Protein sequence: CASSLQGYEQYF.

The chain uses TRBV25-1 and TRBJ1-1; D is ambiguous. Germline V gene lookup returns CDR1 MGHDK and CDR2 SYGVNS. Trimming removed 2 bases from V and 2 bases from J, with 6 bases in between. The CDR3 sequence is 13 residues long. The CDR3 nucleotides read TGTGCCAGCAGTGAAGTTGGCAACACTGAAGCTTTCTTT. This gives the protein CASSEVGNTEAFF. Drawing the rest from reference TRBV25-1 and TRBJ1-1, the complete variable domain is EADIYQTPRYLVIGTGKKITLECSQTMGHDKMYWYQQDPGMELHLIHYSYGVNSTEKGDLSSESTVSRIRTEHFPLTLESARPSHTSQYLCASSEVGNTEAFFGQGTRLTVV.

This rearrangement joins TRBV25-1 to TRBJ2-1; 12 bases map to TRBD2. Germline CDR1 reads MGHDK; CDR2 reads SYGVNS. Unmatched junction bases numbered 6, after V lost 3 bases and J lost 15 bases. This CDR3 region has 13 residues. CDR3 sequence (DNA): TGTGCCAGCAGTGACCCTAGCGGGGGGGTCCTGTTCTTC. This gives the protein CASSDPSGGVLFF.